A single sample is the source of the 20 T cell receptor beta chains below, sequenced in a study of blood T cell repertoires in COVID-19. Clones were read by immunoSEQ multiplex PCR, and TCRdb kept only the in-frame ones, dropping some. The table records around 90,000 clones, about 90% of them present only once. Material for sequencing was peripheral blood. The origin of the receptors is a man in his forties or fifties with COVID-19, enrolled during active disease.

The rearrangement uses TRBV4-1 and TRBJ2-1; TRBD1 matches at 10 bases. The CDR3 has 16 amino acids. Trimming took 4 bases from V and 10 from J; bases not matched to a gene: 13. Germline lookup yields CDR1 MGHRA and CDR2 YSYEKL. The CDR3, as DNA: TGCGCCAGCAGCCCTCCGGGACAGGGGCGCCAGGGAGAGCAGTTCTTC. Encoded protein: CASSPPGQGRQGEQFF.

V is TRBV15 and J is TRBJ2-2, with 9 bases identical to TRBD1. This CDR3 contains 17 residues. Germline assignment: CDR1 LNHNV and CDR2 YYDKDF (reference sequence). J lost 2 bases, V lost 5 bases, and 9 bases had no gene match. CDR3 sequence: CATSPQGGQGNTGELFF. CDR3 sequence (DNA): TGTGCCACCAGCCCTCAGGGGGGACAGGGCAACACCGGGGAGCTGTTTTTT.

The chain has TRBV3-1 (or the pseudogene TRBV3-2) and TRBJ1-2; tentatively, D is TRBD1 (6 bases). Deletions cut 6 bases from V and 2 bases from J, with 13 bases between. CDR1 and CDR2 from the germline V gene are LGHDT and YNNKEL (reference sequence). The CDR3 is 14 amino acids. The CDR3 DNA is TGTGCCAGCAGTCGAAGCAGGGGCAACTATGGCTACACCTTC. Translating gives CASSRSRGNYGYTF.

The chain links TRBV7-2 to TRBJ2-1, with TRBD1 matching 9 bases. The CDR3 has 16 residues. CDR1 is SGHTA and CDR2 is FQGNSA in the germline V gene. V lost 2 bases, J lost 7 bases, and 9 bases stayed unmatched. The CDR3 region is CASSLQGQGSGNEQFF. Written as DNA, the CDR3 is TGTGCCAGCAGCTTACAGGGACAGGGATCCGGGAATGAGCAGTTCTTC.

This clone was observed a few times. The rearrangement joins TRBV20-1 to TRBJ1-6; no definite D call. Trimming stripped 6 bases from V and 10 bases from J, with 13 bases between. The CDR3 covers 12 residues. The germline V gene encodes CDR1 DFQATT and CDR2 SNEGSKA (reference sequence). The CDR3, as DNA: TGCAGTGCCAGTCACTCGGGATCACCCCTCCACTTT. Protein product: CSASHSGSPLHF.

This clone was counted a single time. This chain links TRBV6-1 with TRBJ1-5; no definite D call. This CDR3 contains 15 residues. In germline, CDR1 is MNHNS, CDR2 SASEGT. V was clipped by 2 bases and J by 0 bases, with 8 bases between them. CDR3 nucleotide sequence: TGTGCCAGCAGTGAATTCTCGTATAGCAATCAGCCCCAGCATTTT. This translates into CASSEFSYSNQPQHF.

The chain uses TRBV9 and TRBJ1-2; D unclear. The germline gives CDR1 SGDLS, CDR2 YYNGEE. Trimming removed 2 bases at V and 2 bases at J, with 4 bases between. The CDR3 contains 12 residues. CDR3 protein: CASSVGNYGYTF. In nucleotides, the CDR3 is TGTGCCAGCAGCGTCGGGAACTATGGCTACACCTTC.

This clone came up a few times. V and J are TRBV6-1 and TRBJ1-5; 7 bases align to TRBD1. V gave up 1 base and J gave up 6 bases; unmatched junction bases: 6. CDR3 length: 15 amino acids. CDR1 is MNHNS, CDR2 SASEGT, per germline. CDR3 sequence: CASSEGPGGSQPQHF. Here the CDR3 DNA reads TGTGCCAGCAGTGAAGGTCCAGGGGGGAGTCAGCCCCAGCATTTT.

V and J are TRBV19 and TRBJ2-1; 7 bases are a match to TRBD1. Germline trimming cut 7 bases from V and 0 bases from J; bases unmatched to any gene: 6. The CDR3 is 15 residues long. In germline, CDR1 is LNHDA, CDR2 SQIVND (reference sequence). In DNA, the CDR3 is TGTGCCAGTAAAGGGGGCGTAAGCTCCTACAATGAGCAGTTCTTC. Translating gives CASKGGVSSYNEQFF.

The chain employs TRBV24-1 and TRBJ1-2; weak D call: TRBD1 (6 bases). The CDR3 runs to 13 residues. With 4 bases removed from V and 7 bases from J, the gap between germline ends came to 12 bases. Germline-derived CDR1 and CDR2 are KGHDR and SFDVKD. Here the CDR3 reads CATSEAQGSGYTF. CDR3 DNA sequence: TGTGCCACCAGTGAGGCCCAGGGGTCTGGCTACACCTTC.

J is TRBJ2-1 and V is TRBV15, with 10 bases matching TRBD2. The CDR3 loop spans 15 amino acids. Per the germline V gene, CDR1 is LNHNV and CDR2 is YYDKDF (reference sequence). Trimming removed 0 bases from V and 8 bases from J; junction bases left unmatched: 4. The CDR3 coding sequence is TGTGCCACCAGCAGAGAACTAGCGGGGTTGGATGAGCAGTTCTTC. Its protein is CATSRELAGLDEQFF.

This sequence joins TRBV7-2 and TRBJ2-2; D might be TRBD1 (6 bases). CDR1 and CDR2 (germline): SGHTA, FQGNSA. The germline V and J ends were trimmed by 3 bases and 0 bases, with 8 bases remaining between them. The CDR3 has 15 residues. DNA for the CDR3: TGTGCCAGCAGCTTGGGGGCCTCGAACACCGGGGAGCTGTTTTTT. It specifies CASSLGASNTGELFF.

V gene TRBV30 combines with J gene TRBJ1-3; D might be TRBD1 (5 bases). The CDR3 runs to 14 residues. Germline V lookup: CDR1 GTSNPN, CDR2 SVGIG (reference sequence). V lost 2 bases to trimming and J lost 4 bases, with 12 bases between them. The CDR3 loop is CAWSFDSPGNTIYF. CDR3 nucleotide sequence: TGTGCCTGGAGTTTTGACAGTCCAGGAAACACCATATATTTT.

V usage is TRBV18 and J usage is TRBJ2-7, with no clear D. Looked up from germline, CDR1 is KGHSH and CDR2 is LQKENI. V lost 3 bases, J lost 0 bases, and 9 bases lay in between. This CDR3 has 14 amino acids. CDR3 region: CASSPDITSYEQYF. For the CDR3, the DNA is TGTGCCAGCTCACCTGACATAACCTCCTACGAGCAGTACTTC.

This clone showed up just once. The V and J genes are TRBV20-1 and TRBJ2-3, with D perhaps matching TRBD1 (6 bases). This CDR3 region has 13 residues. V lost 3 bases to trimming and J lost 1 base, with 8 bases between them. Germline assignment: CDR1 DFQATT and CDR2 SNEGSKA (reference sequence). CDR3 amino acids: CSASQGRTDTQYF. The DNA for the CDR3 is TGCAGTGCTAGTCAGGGGCGCACAGATACGCAGTATTTT.

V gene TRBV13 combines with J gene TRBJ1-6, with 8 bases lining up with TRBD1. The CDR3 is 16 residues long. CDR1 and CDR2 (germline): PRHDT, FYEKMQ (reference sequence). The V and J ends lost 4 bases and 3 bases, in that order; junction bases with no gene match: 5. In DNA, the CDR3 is TGTGCCAGCAGCTATTCGGACAGGGACTATAATTCACCCCTCCACTTT. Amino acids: CASSYSDRDYNSPLHF.

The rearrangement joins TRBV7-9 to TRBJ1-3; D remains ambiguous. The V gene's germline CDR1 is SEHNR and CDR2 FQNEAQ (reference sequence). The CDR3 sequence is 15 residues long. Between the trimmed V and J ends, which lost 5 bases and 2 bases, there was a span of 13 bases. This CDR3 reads CASSLGRQPGNTIYF. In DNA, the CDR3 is TGTGCCAGCAGCCTGGGCAGGCAGCCTGGAAACACCATATATTTT. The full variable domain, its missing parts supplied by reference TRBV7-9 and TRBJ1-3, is DTGVSQNPRHKITKRGQNVTFRCDPISEHNRLYWYRQTLGQGPEFLTYFQNEAQLEKSRLLSDRFSAERPKGSFSTLEIQRTEQGDSAMYLCASSLGRQPGNTIYFGEGSWLTVV.

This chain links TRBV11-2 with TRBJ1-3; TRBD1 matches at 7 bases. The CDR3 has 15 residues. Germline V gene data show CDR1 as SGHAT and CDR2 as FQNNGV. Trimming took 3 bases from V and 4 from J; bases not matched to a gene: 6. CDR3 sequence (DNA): TGTGCCAGCAGCTTCCAACAGGGGCTGGGAAACACCATATATTTT. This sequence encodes CASSFQQGLGNTIYF.

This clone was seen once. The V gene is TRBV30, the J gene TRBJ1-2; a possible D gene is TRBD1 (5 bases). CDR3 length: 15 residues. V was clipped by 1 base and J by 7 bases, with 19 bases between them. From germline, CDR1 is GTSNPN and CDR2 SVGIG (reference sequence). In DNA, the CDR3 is TGTGCCTGGAGTGCCCGACTGACAGCCAGACTTGGCTACACCTTC. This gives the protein CAWSARLTARLGYTF.

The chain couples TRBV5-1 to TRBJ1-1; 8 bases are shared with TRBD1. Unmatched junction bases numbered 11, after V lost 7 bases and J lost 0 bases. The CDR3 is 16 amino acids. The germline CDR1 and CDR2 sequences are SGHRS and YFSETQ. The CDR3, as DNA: TGCGCCAGCGCCAAGACAGGGGTTAGCATGAACACTGAAGCTTTCTTT. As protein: CASAKTGVSMNTEAFF.